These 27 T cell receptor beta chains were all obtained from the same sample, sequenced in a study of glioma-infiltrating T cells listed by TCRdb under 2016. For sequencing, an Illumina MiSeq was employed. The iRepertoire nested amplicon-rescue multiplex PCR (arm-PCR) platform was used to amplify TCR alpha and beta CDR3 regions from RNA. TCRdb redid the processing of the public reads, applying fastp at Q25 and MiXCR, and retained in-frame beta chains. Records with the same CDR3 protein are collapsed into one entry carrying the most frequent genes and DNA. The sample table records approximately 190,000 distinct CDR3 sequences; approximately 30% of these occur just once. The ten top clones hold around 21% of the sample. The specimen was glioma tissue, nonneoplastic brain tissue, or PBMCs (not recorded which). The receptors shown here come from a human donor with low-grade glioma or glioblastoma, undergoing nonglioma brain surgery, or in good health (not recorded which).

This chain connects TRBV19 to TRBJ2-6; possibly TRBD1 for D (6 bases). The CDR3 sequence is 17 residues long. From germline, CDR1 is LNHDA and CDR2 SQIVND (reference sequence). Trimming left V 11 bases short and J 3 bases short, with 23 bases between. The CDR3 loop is CASETGPSPLGANVLTF. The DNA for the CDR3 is TGTGCCTCCGAGACAGGCCCCTCGCCTCTTGGGGCCAACGTCCTGACTTTC.

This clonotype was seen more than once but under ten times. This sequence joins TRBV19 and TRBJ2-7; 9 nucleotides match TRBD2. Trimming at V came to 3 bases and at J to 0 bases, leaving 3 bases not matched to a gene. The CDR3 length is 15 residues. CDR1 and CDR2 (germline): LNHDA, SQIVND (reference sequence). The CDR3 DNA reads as TGTGCCAGTAGTATTAGCGGGAGAAGCTCCTACGAGCAGTACTTC. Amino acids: CASSISGRSSYEQYF. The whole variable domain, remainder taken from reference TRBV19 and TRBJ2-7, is DGGITQSPKYLFRKEGQNVTLSCEQNLNHDAMYWYRQDPGQGLRLIYYSQIVNDFQKGDIAEGYSVSREKKESFPLTVTSAQKNPTAFYLCASSISGRSSYEQYFGPGTRLTVT.

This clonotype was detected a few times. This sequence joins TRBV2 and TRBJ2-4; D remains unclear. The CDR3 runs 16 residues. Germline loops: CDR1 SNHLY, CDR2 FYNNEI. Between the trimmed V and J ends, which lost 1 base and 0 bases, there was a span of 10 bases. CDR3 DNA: TGTGCCAGCAGTGAAGATAGTAGGCTAGCCAAAAACATTCAGTACTTC. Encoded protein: CASSEDSRLAKNIQYF.

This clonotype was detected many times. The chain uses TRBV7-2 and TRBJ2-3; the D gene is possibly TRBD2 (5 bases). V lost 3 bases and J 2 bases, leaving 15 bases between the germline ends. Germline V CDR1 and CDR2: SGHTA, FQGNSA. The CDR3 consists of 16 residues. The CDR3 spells CASSFLGLEYTDTQYF. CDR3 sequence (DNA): TGTGCCAGCAGCTTCCTAGGACTTGAATACACAGATACGCAGTATTTT.

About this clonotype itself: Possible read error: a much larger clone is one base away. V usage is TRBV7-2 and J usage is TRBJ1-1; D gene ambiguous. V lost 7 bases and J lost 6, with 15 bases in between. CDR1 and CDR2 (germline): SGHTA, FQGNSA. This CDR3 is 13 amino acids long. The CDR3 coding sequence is TGTGCCAGCATCCTTCGAGCCAACGCTGAAGCTTTCTTT. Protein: CASILRANAEAFF.

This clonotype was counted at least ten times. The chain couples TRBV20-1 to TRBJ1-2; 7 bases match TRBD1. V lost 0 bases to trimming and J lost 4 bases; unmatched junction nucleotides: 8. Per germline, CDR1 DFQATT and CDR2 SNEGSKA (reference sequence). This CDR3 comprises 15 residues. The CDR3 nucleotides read TGCAGTGCTAGAGATAAGAACAGGGGTTTCTATGGCTACACCTTC. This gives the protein CSARDKNRGFYGYTF.

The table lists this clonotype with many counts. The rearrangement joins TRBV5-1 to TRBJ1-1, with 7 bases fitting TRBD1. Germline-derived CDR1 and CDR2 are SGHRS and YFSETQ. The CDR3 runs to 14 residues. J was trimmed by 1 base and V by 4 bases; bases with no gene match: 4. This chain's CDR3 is CASSLTGENTEAFF. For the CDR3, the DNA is TGCGCCAGCAGCCTAACAGGGGAGAACACTGAAGCTTTCTTT.

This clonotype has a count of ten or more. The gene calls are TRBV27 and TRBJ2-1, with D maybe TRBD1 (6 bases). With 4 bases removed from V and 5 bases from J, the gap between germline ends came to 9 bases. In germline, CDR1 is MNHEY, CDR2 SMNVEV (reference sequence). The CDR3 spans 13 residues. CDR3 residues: CASSSRQDNEQFF. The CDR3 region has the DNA TGTGCCAGCAGTTCACGACAGGACAATGAGCAGTTCTTC.

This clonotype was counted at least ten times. The CDR3 reads CASSLFEEAAGSTDTQYF. The CDR3 DNA reads TGTGCCAGCAGTTTATTTGAGGAGGCGGCAGGTAGCACAGATACGCAGTATTTT. This chain joins TRBV27 and TRBJ2-3, with D perhaps TRBD2 (5 bases). The V gene lost 1 base and the J gene lost 0 bases, with 17 bases spanning the gap. Germline lookup yields CDR1 MNHEY and CDR2 SMNVEV (reference sequence). The CDR3 is 18 residues long.

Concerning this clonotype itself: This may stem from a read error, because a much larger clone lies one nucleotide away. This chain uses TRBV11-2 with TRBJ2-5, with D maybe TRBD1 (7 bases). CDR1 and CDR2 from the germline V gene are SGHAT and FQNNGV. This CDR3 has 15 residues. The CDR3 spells CASSGGGLYQETEYF. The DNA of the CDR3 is TGTGCCAGCAGCGGAGGGGGCTTGTACCAAGAGACCGAGTACTTC.

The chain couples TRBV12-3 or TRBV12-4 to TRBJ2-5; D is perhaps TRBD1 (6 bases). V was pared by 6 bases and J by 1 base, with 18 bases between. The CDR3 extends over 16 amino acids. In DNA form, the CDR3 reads TGTGCCAGCAGCCTTTTGGACAGAATGTTCCAAGAGACCCAGTACTTC. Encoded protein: CASSLLDRMFQETQYF.

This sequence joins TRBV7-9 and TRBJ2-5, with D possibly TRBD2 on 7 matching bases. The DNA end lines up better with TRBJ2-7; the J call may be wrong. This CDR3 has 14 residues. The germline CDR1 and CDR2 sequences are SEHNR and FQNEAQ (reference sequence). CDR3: CASSQRGGDPEQYF. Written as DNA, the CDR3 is TGTGCCAGCAGCCAAAGGGGGGGGGACCCCGAGCAGTACTTC.

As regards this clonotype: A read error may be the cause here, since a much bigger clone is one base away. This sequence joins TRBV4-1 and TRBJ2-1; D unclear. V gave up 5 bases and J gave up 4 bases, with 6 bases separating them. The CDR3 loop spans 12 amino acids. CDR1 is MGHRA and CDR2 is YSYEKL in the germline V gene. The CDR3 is CASSNGYNEQFF. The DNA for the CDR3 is TGCGCCAGCAGCAACGGATACAATGAGCAGTTCTTC.

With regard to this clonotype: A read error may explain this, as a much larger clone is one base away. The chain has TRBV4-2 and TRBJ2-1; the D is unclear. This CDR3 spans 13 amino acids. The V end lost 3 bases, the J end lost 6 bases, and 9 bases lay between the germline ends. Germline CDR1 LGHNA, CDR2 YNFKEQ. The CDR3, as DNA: TGTGCCAGCAGCCAGCTAGGGCGCAATGAGCAGTTCTTC. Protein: CASSQLGRNEQFF.

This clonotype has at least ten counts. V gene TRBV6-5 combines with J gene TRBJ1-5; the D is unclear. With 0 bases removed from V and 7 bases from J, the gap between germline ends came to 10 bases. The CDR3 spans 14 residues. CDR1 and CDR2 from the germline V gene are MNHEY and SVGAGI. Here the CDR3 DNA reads TGTGCCAGCAGTTACTCGTCGGGATACCAGCCCCAGCATTTT. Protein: CASSYSSGYQPQHF.

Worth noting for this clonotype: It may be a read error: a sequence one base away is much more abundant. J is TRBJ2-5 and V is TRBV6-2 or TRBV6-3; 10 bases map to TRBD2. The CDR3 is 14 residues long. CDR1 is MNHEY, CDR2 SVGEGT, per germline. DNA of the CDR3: TGTGCCATCAGCCAACTAGCGGGACAAGAGACCAAGTACTTC. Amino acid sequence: CAISQLAGQETKYF.

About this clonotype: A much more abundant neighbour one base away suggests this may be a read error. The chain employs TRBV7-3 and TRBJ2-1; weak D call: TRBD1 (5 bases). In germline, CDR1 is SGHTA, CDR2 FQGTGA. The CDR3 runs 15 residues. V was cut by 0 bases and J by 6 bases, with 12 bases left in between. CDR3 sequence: CASSLTAKGVNEQFF. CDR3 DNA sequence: TGTGCCAGCAGCTTAACGGCGAAAGGGGTCAATGAGCAGTTCTTC.

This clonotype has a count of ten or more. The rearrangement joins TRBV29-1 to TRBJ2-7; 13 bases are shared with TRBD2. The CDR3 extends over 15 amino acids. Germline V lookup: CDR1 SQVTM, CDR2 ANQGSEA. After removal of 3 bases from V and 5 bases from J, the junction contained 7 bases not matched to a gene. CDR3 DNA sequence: TGCAGCGTTGAGACCGGGACTAGCGGGATGGACGAGCAGTACTTC. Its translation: CSVETGTSGMDEQYF.

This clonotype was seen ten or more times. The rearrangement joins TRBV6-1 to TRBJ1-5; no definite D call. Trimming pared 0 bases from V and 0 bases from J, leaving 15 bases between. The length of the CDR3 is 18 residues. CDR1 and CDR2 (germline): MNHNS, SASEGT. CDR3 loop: CASSEATSPLNSNQPQHF. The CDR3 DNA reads TGTGCCAGCAGTGAAGCGACTTCCCCTCTGAATAGCAATCAGCCCCAGCATTTT.

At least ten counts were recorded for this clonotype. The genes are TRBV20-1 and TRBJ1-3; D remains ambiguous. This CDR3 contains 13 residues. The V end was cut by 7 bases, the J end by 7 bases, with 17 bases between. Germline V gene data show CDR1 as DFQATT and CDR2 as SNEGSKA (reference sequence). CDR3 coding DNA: TGCAGTGTTTACGGCCTTTCTCCGAACACCATATATTTT. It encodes CSVYGLSPNTIYF.

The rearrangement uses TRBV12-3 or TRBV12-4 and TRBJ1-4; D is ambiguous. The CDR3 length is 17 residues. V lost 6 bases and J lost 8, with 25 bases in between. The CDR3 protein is CASSGPGNIPQREKLFF. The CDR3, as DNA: TGTGCCAGCAGCGGACCGGGGAACATCCCCCAGAGGGAAAAACTGTTTTTT.

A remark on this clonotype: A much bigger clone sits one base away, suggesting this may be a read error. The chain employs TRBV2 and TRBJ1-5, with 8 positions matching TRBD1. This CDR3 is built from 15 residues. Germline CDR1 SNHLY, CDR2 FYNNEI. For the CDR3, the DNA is TGTGCCAGCAGAGGGACAGGAAGGAGCAATAAGCCCCAGCATTTT. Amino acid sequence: CASRGTGRSNKPQHF.

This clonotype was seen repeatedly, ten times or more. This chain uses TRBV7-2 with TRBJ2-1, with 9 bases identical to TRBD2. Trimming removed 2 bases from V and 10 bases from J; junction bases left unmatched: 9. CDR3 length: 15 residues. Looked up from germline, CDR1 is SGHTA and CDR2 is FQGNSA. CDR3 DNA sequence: TGTGCCAGCAGCTTAAGTAGCGGGAGTTTATGGGAGCAGTTCTTC. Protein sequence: CASSLSSGSLWEQFF.

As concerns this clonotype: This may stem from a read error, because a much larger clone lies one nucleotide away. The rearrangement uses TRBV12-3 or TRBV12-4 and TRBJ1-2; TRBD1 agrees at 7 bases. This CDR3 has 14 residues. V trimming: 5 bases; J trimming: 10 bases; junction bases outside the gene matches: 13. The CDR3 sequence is CASSPIRGIHVYTF. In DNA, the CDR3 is TGTGCCAGCAGTCCAATCAGGGGGATCCATGTCTACACCTTC.

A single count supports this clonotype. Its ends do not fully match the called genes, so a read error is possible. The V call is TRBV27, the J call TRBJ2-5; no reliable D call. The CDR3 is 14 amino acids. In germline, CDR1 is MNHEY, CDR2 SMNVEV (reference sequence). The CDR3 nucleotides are TGTGCCAGCCGTTCCCGGGTACGCCAAGAGACCCAGTCCTTC. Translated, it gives CASRSRVRQETQSF.

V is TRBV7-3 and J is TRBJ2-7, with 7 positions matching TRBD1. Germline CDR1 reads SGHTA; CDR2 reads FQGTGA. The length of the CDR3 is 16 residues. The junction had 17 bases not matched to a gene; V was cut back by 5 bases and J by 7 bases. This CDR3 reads CASSTRTGGDYNEQYF. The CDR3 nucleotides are TGTGCCAGCAGCACAAGGACAGGTGGCGACTACAATGAGCAGTACTTC.

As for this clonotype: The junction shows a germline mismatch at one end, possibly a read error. CDR3 sequence: CVTSDPSGTGQFF. The CDR3 coding sequence is TGTGTCACCAGTGATCCTAGCGGGACGGGGCAGTTCTTC. The chain links TRBV24-1 to TRBJ2-1; 9 bases are a match to TRBD2. CDR1 and CDR2 from the germline V gene are KGHDR and SFDVKD. The CDR3 runs 13 residues.